A selection of T cell receptor beta chains follows, all from one sample in a study of T cell responses to AZD1222 COVID-19 vaccine. Libraries were prepared by immunoSEQ multiplex PCR; TCRdb keeps only in-frame clonotypes and omits some of them. The table has 150,000 to 200,000 clones, around 90% seen once. The sequencing used peripheral blood, collected 28 days after the second AZD1222 dose. The receptors stem from an adult who received the AZD1222 COVID-19 vaccine. The CDR3 runs from the conserved cysteine through the conserved F or W. A D gene is named only where the DNA matches it firmly. Not every row has a clone size; where given, it reads once, few, many or a size class.

>TRBD2|NA|TRBV2|TRBJ2-3
CASQKTGTITDTQYF
TGTGCCAGCCAAAAAACGGGGACTATCACAGATACGCAGTATTTT
>NA|NA|TRBV6-1|TRBJ1-3
CASSGSPRGPGNTIYF
TGTGCCAGCAGTGGCTCTCCACGGGGCCCTGGAAACACCATATATTTT
>TRBD1|NA|TRBV3-1/TRBV3-2|TRBJ1-5
CASSHTGTGDRHSNQPQHF
TGTGCCAGCAGCCACACCGGGACAGGGGATAGACATAGCAATCAGCCCCAGCATTTT
>NA|NA|TRBV30|TRBJ1-2
CAWSTEYGYTF
TGTGCCTGGAGTACAGAGTATGGCTACACCTTC
>NA|NA|TRBV6-1|TRBJ2-7
CASSEAGGRSYEQYF
TGTGCCAGCAGTGAAGCAGGAGGCAGATCCTACGAGCAGTACTTC
>NA|NA|TRBV28|TRBJ1-1
CASTVKGSEAFF
TGTGCCAGCACCGTCAAAGGTTCTGAAGCTTTCTTT
>TRBD1|NA|TRBV5-4|TRBJ1-2
CASTSGTEVYGYTF
TGTGCCAGCACCTCCGGGACAGAAGTATATGGCTACACCTTC
>NA|NA|TRBV5-5|TRBJ1-5
CASTLRPGDSNQPQHF
TGTGCCAGCACACTCCGACCCGGGGATAGCAATCAGCCCCAGCATTTT
>NA|many|TRBV7-9|TRBJ1-3
CASSLALGSGNTIYF
TGTGCCAGCAGCTTAGCGCTCGGCTCTGGAAACACCATATATTTT
>NA|few|TRBV11-2|TRBJ2-1
CASSLGSSYNEQFF
TGTGCCAGCAGCTTGGGGTCAAGCTACAATGAGCAGTTCTTC
>TRBD2|NA|TRBV6-2/TRBV6-3|TRBJ2-1
CASSNQRGRGNEQFF
TGTGCCAGCAGCAACCAGCGGGGCCGAGGCAATGAGCAGTTCTTC
>NA|NA|TRBV7-3|TRBJ2-3
CASSSQGTTDTQYF
TGTGCCAGCAGCTCACAGGGTACCACAGATACGCAGTATTTT
>NA|NA|TRBV19|TRBJ2-5
CASSSPPETQYF
TGTGCCAGTAGTTCCCCGCCGGAGACCCAGTACTTC
>NA|few|TRBV7-9|TRBJ1-6
CASSLVSWSSYNSPLHF
TGTGCCAGCAGCTTAGTGAGTTGGAGCTCCTATAATTCACCCCTCCACTTT
>TRBD1|NA|TRBV30|TRBJ1-5
CAWRGTDNQPQHF
TGTGCCTGGAGAGGGACAGATAATCAGCCCCAGCATTTT
>NA|NA|TRBV30|TRBJ2-7
CAWRAGGLYEQYF
TGTGCCTGGAGGGCTGGCGGACTATACGAGCAGTACTTC
>NA|NA|TRBV6-5|TRBJ1-2
CASTSGVSRGYTF
TGTGCCAGCACCTCAGGGGTTAGTCGGGGCTACACCTTC
>NA|NA|TRBV19|TRBJ2-3
CASTNQVASTDTQYF
TGTGCCAGTACCAACCAGGTAGCGAGCACAGATACGCAGTATTTT
>NA|NA|TRBV2|TRBJ1-4
CASSVGGSRLFF
TGTGCCAGCAGCGTGGGAGGCAGTAGACTGTTTTTT
>NA|NA|TRBV10-3|TRBJ2-1
CAISDLQGSYNEQFF
TGTGCCATCAGTGACCTACAGGGTTCCTACAATGAGCAGTTCTTC
>NA|NA|TRBV9|TRBJ2-1
CASSVVGLRGNEQFF
TGTGCCAGCAGCGTAGTGGGCCTCCGGGGCAATGAGCAGTTCTTC